A single sample gave rise to the 31 T cell receptor beta chains below, sequenced in a study of T cell responses to AZD1222 COVID-19 vaccine. Assay: immunoSEQ multiplex PCR; the TCRdb copy retains only in-frame clones and omits some. In the table there are 90,000 to 150,000 clones, roughly 88% of which are singletons. The sample consisted of peripheral blood, taken on day 0 of AZD1222 vaccination. These receptors all stem from an adult in good health.

The sample holds a few counts of this clone. The rearrangement links TRBV5-1 to TRBJ2-1, with TRBD2 matching over 8 bases. With V trimmed by 0 bases and J by 9 bases, 5 bases remained unmatched. Germline loops: CDR1 SGHRS, CDR2 YFSETQ. CDR3 size: 14 residues. DNA of the CDR3: TGCGCCAGCAGCTTGGTGCGGGGGGCCGGTGAGCAGTTCTTC. This codes for CASSLVRGAGEQFF.

The chain joins TRBV6-5 to TRBJ1-2, with D perhaps matching TRBD1 (6 bases). There are 12 residues in the CDR3. Trimming pared 4 bases from V and 5 bases from J, leaving 8 bases between. Germline CDR1 and CDR2: MNHEY and SVGAGI. CDR3 region: CASSSQGYGYTF. The DNA of the CDR3 is TGTGCCAGCAGTTCACAGGGTTATGGCTACACCTTC.

This chain links TRBV5-6 with TRBJ2-3; a possible D gene is TRBD2 (6 bases). There are 16 residues in the CDR3. V was shortened by 0 bases and J by 0 bases, with 11 bases between the two germline ends. Germline CDR1 and CDR2: SGHDT and YYEEEE. The DNA of the CDR3 is TGTGCCAGCAGCTTGGTTAGCGGTTCTAGCACAGATACGCAGTATTTT. The encoded protein is CASSLVSGSSTDTQYF. Full variable domain (rest looked up from reference TRBV5-6 and TRBJ2-3): DAGVTQSPTHLIKTRGQQVTLRCSPKSGHDTVSWYQQALGQGPQFIFQYYEEEERQRGNFPDRFSGHQFPNYSSELNVNALLLGDSALYLCASSLVSGSSTDTQYFGPGTRLTVL.

This chain connects TRBV30 to TRBJ2-7; D is possibly TRBD2 (6 bases). The CDR3 covers 13 residues. CDR1 and CDR2 (germline): GTSNPN, SVGIG (reference sequence). V gave up 2 bases and J gave up 4 bases, with 12 bases separating them. CDR3: CAWSRGTLYEQYF. The CDR3 region has the DNA TGTGCCTGGAGTCGGGGGACGTTGTACGAGCAGTACTTC.

This clone came up a few times. This rearrangement joins TRBV5-6 to TRBJ2-7, with 10 bases lining up with TRBD1. V lost 3 bases, J lost 7 bases, and 10 bases stayed unmatched. CDR3 size: 15 residues. Germline lookup yields CDR1 SGHDT and CDR2 YYEEEE. The DNA of the CDR3 is TGTGCCAGCAGCTGGGGACAGGGGACTTGGGGGGAGCAGTACTTC. This codes for CASSWGQGTWGEQYF. Together with reference TRBV5-6 and TRBJ2-7, the CDR3 gives the full variable domain: DAGVTQSPTHLIKTRGQQVTLRCSPKSGHDTVSWYQQALGQGPQFIFQYYEEEERQRGNFPDRFSGHQFPNYSSELNVNALLLGDSALYLCASSWGQGTWGEQYFGPGTRLTVT.

This clone was seen just once. The V and J genes are TRBV3-1 (or the pseudogene TRBV3-2) and TRBJ2-7, with D unclear. Germline-derived CDR1 and CDR2 are LGHDT and YNNKEL (reference sequence). V was pared by 5 bases and J by 7 bases, with 12 bases between. CDR3 length equals 12 residues. CDR3 in amino acids: CASSGVLGEQYF. DNA of the CDR3: TGTGCCAGCAGCGGGGTATTGGGAGAGCAGTACTTC.

The V gene is TRBV12-3 or TRBV12-4, the J gene TRBJ1-2, with D possibly matching TRBD1 (5 bases). This CDR3 has 13 amino acids. V gave up 3 bases and J gave up 1 base, with 6 bases separating them. The CDR3 reads CASSFDSNYGYTF. CDR3 nucleotide sequence: TGTGCCAGCAGTTTTGACAGTAACTATGGCTACACCTTC.

V gene TRBV28 combines with J gene TRBJ2-3; TRBD1 matches 7 bases. The CDR3 contains 14 residues. The germline gives CDR1 MDHEN, CDR2 SYDVKM. The J segment lost 6 bases and the V segment lost 3 bases, leaving 6 bases of the junction unmatched. Here the CDR3 DNA reads TGTGCCAGCAGTTTCTTAGGGGGCGCGGATACGCAGTATTTT. As protein: CASSFLGGADTQYF.

Worth noting for this clone: A read error may produce the germline difference seen at one junction end. The gene calls are TRBV29-1 and TRBJ1-4, with a tentative D call TRBD1 (5 bases). The germline V gene encodes CDR1 SQVTM and CDR2 ANQGSEA. The CDR3 is 15 residues long. CDR3 residues: CSIEGAPEQGEKLFF. CDR3 DNA sequence: TGCAGCATTGAAGGTGCCCCGGAGCAGGGTGAAAAACTGTTTTTT.

V usage is TRBV6-2 or TRBV6-3 and J usage is TRBJ1-1, with a possible D match to TRBD1 (5 bases). This CDR3 is built from 14 residues. The germline V gene encodes CDR1 MNHEY and CDR2 SVGEGT. V lost 6 bases and J 6 bases, leaving 17 bases between the germline ends. CDR3 DNA sequence: TGTGCCAGCAGCCAGGACATCAGCTGGTCTGAAGCTTTCTTT. Protein: CASSQDISWSEAFF.

The rearrangement uses TRBV6-5 and TRBJ2-1; D gene ambiguous. Per germline, CDR1 MNHEY and CDR2 SVGAGI. V was shortened by 6 bases and J by 7 bases, with 13 bases between the two germline ends. This CDR3 has 13 residues. The CDR3 loop is CASRLFSRNEQFF. The CDR3 DNA reads as TGTGCCAGCAGACTTTTTTCCAGGAATGAGCAGTTCTTC.

V and J are TRBV25-1 and TRBJ2-5, with 11 bases matching TRBD2. The V gene's germline CDR1 is MGHDK and CDR2 SYGVNS. The CDR3 has 14 amino acids. Trimming at V came to 7 bases and at J to 4 bases, leaving 5 bases not matched to a gene. CDR3 amino acids: CASKLAGEGETQYF. The CDR3 nucleotides are TGTGCCAGCAAACTAGCGGGAGAGGGAGAGACCCAGTACTTC.

The chain employs TRBV28 and TRBJ2-2; D is unresolved. Trimming removed 2 bases at V and 5 bases at J, with 6 bases between. Per the germline V gene, CDR1 is MDHEN and CDR2 is SYDVKM. The CDR3 runs 13 residues. The CDR3: CASSLPLTGELFF. The CDR3 DNA is TGTGCCAGCAGTTTACCTCTGACCGGGGAGCTGTTTTTT.

V is TRBV20-1 and J is TRBJ1-1; D is unclear. Germline V CDR1 and CDR2: DFQATT, SNEGSKA (reference sequence). The V end lost 3 bases, the J end lost 3 bases, and 5 bases lay between the germline ends. This CDR3 has 11 residues. The CDR3 region is CSASTDTEAFF. DNA of the CDR3: TGCAGTGCTAGTACAGACACTGAAGCTTTCTTT.

The rearrangement uses TRBV27 and TRBJ1-3, with a possible D match to TRBD1 (5 bases). Germline lookup yields CDR1 MNHEY and CDR2 SMNVEV (reference sequence). The CDR3 covers 13 residues. The V gene lost 8 bases and the J gene lost 3 bases, with 11 bases spanning the gap. CDR3 protein: CASGTGGGNTIYF. CDR3 nucleotide sequence: TGTGCCAGCGGAACAGGTGGTGGAAACACCATATATTTT.

This sequence joins TRBV6-5 and TRBJ2-2; tentative D call: TRBD1 (6 bases). CDR1 and CDR2 (germline): MNHEY, SVGAGI. Trimming removed 7 bases at V and 5 bases at J, with 11 bases between. This CDR3 region has 13 residues. CDR3 region: CASKTGVTGELFF. The CDR3 DNA reads TGTGCCAGCAAGACAGGAGTTACCGGGGAGCTGTTTTTT.

V usage is TRBV19 and J usage is TRBJ2-1, with 9 positions matching TRBD2. The length of the CDR3 is 17 residues. Trimming took 5 bases from V and 1 from J; bases not matched to a gene: 9. From germline, CDR1 is LNHDA and CDR2 SQIVND (reference sequence). The CDR3: CASSRSGGGASYNEQFF. The CDR3 coding sequence is TGTGCCAGTAGTCGGTCCGGCGGGGGGGCATCCTACAATGAGCAGTTCTTC.

The chain recombines TRBV5-1 with TRBJ2-1, with TRBD2 matching over 14 bases. The junction had 6 bases not matched to a gene; V was cut back by 4 bases and J by 9 bases. Per germline, CDR1 SGHRS and CDR2 YFSETQ. The CDR3 sequence is 15 residues long. The CDR3 DNA reads as TGCGCCAGCAGCAGGGGACTAGCGGGAGTGGTTGAGCAGTTCTTC. Encoded protein: CASSRGLAGVVEQFF.

A single count supports this clone. The chain has TRBV18 and TRBJ1-5; the D gene is possibly TRBD1 (5 bases). CDR3 length: 13 amino acids. CDR1 is KGHSH and CDR2 is LQKENI in the germline V gene. Trimming shortened V by 3 bases and J by 6 bases, and 9 bases separated the two germline ends. The CDR3 reads CASSPGGRQPQHF. The CDR3 DNA is TGTGCCAGCTCACCCGGGGGACGTCAGCCCCAGCATTTT.

The chain recombines TRBV5-6 with TRBJ1-5; 11 nucleotides match TRBD1. Germline V gives CDR1 SGHDT, CDR2 YYEEEE. The CDR3 spans 16 residues. Losses at the gene ends were 4 bases for V and 2 bases for J; bases not matched to a gene: 5. This CDR3 is CASSQRDRGGNQPQHF. CDR3 sequence (DNA): TGTGCCAGCAGCCAGCGGGACAGGGGGGGCAATCAGCCCCAGCATTTT. Looking up the rest from reference TRBV5-6 and TRBJ1-5 gives the full variable domain: DAGVTQSPTHLIKTRGQQVTLRCSPKSGHDTVSWYQQALGQGPQFIFQYYEEEERQRGNFPDRFSGHQFPNYSSELNVNALLLGDSALYLCASSQRDRGGNQPQHFGDGTRLSIL.

A remark on this clone: Different DNA sequences within this sample yield the same CDR3. The V gene is TRBV19, the J gene TRBJ2-1; D not certain. The CDR3 has 11 residues. V was shortened by 3 bases and J by 4 bases, with 1 base between the two germline ends. Per germline, CDR1 LNHDA and CDR2 SQIVND (reference sequence). Here the CDR3 DNA reads TGTGCCAGTAGTATTTACAATGAGCAGTTCTTC. It specifies CASSIYNEQFF.

The chain carries TRBV11-2 and TRBJ1-6; TRBD1 is a possible D gene (5 bases). Germline values: CDR1 SGHAT, CDR2 FQNNGV. Trimming removed 1 base at V and 6 bases at J, with 7 bases between. The length of the CDR3 is 14 residues. The CDR3 nucleotides read TGTGCCAGCAGCTTAGTCCAGGGTAATTCACCCCTCCACTTT. Protein product: CASSLVQGNSPLHF.

The rearrangement links TRBV21-1 to TRBJ1-2; TRBD1 was called by the table and not checked on the DNA. TRBV21-1 is marked as a pseudogene. This CDR3 has 16 amino acids. CDR3 DNA sequence: TGTGCCAGCACCCCTGTCCCGGGACAGGGTAACTATGGCTACACCTTC. Translating it yields CASTPVPGQGNYGYTF.

The chain is built from TRBV7-9 and TRBJ2-1; D is possibly TRBD2 (5 bases). Trimming stripped 5 bases from V and 5 bases from J, with 19 bases between. The CDR3 loop spans 16 amino acids. The germline V gene encodes CDR1 SEHNR and CDR2 FQNEAQ (reference sequence). The CDR3 DNA follows: TGTGCCAGCAGCGTACCCGGAACCGGACTTGACAATGAGCAGTTCTTC. It is translated as CASSVPGTGLDNEQFF.

The chain employs TRBV15 and TRBJ2-7; 14 nucleotides match TRBD2. Germline trimming cut 2 bases from V and 2 bases from J; bases unmatched to any gene: 8. CDR1 is LNHNV and CDR2 is YYDKDF in the germline V gene (reference sequence). The CDR3 length is 18 residues. DNA of the CDR3: TGTGCCACCAGCAGACCCCAAAGGGGACTAGCGGGAGCCTACGAGCAGTACTTC. Translation: CATSRPQRGLAGAYEQYF.

This clone was counted a few times. The rearrangement uses TRBV6-2 or TRBV6-3 and TRBJ1-3, with a weak D call TRBD1 (5 bases). The CDR3 sequence is 17 residues long. V lost 0 bases and J 0 bases, leaving 12 bases between the germline ends. Looked up from germline, CDR1 is MNHEY and CDR2 is SVGEGT. The CDR3 DNA sequence: TGTGCCAGCAGTTACTCCGCCGGGACCGACTCTGGAAACACCATATATTTT. Its translation: CASSYSAGTDSGNTIYF.

The chain links TRBV3-1 (or the pseudogene TRBV3-2) to TRBJ2-1; 10 bases agree with TRBD2. This CDR3 spans 15 amino acids. Germline loops: CDR1 LGHDT, CDR2 YNNKEL (reference sequence). After removal of 0 bases from V and 12 bases from J, the junction contained 8 bases not matched to a gene. CDR3 DNA: TGTGCCAGCAGCCAAGATCTTGTAGCGGGAGGCCCGCAGTTCTTC. Translating it yields CASSQDLVAGGPQFF.

This sequence joins TRBV7-9 and TRBJ2-7; no definite D call. Germline CDR1 is SEHNR and CDR2 is FQNEAQ (reference sequence). V was pared by 2 bases and J by 2 bases, with 10 bases between. This CDR3 is 14 amino acids long. The CDR3 sequence: CASSLQSGPYEQYF. In DNA, the CDR3 is TGTGCCAGCAGCTTACAGTCGGGTCCCTACGAGCAGTACTTC.

Only one count was recorded for this clone. V usage is TRBV7-8 and J usage is TRBJ1-2, with D perhaps matching TRBD1 (5 bases). This CDR3 comprises 13 residues. The ends were cut back, 4 bases at V and 1 base at J, with 7 bases in the middle. The germline CDR1 and CDR2 sequences are SGHVS and FQNEAQ. As DNA, the CDR3 is TGTGCCAGCAGCTCCGACAGTAACTATGGCTACACCTTC. It translates to CASSSDSNYGYTF.

CDR3 amino acids: CASSPLPGLHEQYF. The DNA for the CDR3 is TGTGCCAGCAGCCCCCTGCCGGGTTTACACGAGCAGTACTTC. The chain links TRBV7-2 to TRBJ2-7, with D hard to call. The V end lost 5 bases, the J end lost 5 bases, and 16 bases lay between the germline ends. CDR3 length equals 14 residues. The V gene's germline CDR1 is SGHTA and CDR2 FQGNSA.

The genes are TRBV5-1 and TRBJ1-5; D is ambiguous. V lost 4 bases, J lost 4 bases, and 9 bases lay in between. Germline V gene data show CDR1 as SGHRS and CDR2 as YFSETQ. The CDR3 length is 13 residues. The CDR3 spells CASSPGENQPQHF. In nucleotides, the CDR3 is TGCGCCAGCAGCCCGGGAGAAAATCAGCCCCAGCATTTT.